This T cell receptor beta chain was identified during a study of blood T cell repertoires in COVID-19. Study as a whole: Acute and convalescent COVID-19 specimens originated in the United States, Italy and Spain. From T cells, B-cell-depleted T cells, or PBMCs came the material, which was cDNA or gDNA.

As originally analysed: Amplifying reference gene primers gave estimates of nucleated cell counts. Libraries were prepared by immunoSEQ multiplex PCR; TCRdb keeps only in-frame clonotypes and omits some of them. Clone size and the V and J calls come from that table; the DNA yielded D and trimming. The sample has about 190,000 clones; less than 90% are singletons. The germline V and J ends were trimmed by 3 bases and 5 bases, with 17 bases remaining between them. The CDR3 runs 16 residues. Per germline, CDR1 KGHSH and CDR2 LQKENI. Specimen: peripheral blood. The J gene is TRBJ1-5, the V gene TRBV18; possible D gene TRBD1, 5 bases. This clonotype was obtained from a man between 65 and 85 years old with active or convalescent COVID-19. The CDR3: CASSPLAGSLDQPQHF. DNA for the CDR3: TGTGCCAGCTCACCTCTTGCAGGGTCCCTCGATCAGCCCCAGCATTTT.